Below, one T cell receptor beta chain is given with its context. Its antigen is currently unknown. This entry belongs to a study of immune cell composition in non-small cell lung cancer. Study conclusions and caveats: It was not proven that tumour-reactive clones equal dominant tumour-associated clones.

Assay used: immunoSEQ multiplex PCR; TCRdb lists only in-frame clones, some missing. This table holds roughly 5,100 clones, 70% to 90% found once. Germline lookup yields CDR1 SNHLY and CDR2 FYNNEI. The CDR3 has 14 amino acids. The V segment lost 4 bases and the J segment 8 bases; nucleotides outside the gene matches: 8. Normal lung was sampled as far from the tumour as possible, at least 3 cm. The rearrangement joins TRBV2 to TRBJ1-2; 9 bases line up with TRBD1. The clonotype was recovered from a human donor with non-small cell lung cancer. Some clones in this sample may be carry-over from other donors' samples. Sequencing was done on a sample of non-adjacent lung tissue. CDR3 protein: CASSGTGQGLGYTF. Written as DNA, the CDR3 is TGTGCCAGCAGTGGCACGGGACAGGGTTTGGGCTACACCTTC.